The present entry profiles one T cell receptor beta chain with its context. The PCR was carried out with 60 Vbeta primers and 13 Jbeta primers. Data came from immunoSEQ multiplex PCR; TCRdb stores just in-frame clones and leaves some out. The sample shows roughly 130,000 clones, more than 60% of them seen only once. V was trimmed by 2 bases and J by 11 bases, leaving 9 bases between them. The CDR3 is made up of 12 amino acids. Germline V gene data show CDR1 as MRHNA and CDR2 as SNTAGT. This sample was included in a study of cytomegalovirus exposure and HLA in healthy donors. Sequenced: PBMCs. This rearrangement joins TRBV6-4 to TRBJ1-4; TRBD1 is a possible D gene (5 bases). The clonotype comes from a man younger than 30 in good health and CMV-seronegative. This CDR3 is CASSDRGGKLFF. CDR3 DNA: TGTGCCAGCAGTGACAGGGGCGGCAAACTGTTTTTT.